The 7 T cell receptor beta chains in this list originate from one sample, sequenced in a study of early T cells in non-severe SARS-CoV-2 infection. Each CDR3 protein is one row after TCRdb ran MiXCR on the 5' RACE reads. This table has more than 75,000 distinct CDR3 sequences, 12% to 15% appearing once. The sample was whole blood. The source is an adult who was a healthcare worker with PCR-confirmed SARS-CoV-2 infection or an uninfected control (not recorded which).

The rearrangement links TRBV6-1 to TRBJ1-1; a possible D gene is TRBD1 (5 bases). Germline V CDR1 and CDR2: MNHNS, SASEGT. The CDR3 has 14 residues. V was pared by 5 bases and J by 1 base, with 11 bases between. CDR3 coding DNA: TGTGCCAGCAGTCTGGACATGGAGAACACTGAAGCTTTCTTT. It is translated as CASSLDMENTEAFF.

This clonotype came up a few times. The gene calls are TRBV11-2 and TRBJ2-7; no firm D call. There are 12 residues in the CDR3. Germline values: CDR1 SGHAT, CDR2 FQNNGV. The V end lost 5 bases, the J end lost 2 bases, and 7 bases lay between the germline ends. The CDR3 nucleotides are TGTGCCAGCAGCCAAAACCCCTACGAGCAGTACTTC. This sequence encodes CASSQNPYEQYF.

The chain has TRBV7-2 and TRBJ1-1, with unresolved D. This CDR3 has 11 amino acids. The V gene lost 3 bases and the J gene lost 6 bases, with 5 bases spanning the gap. Germline-derived CDR1 and CDR2 are SGHTA and FQGNSA. CDR3 sequence (DNA): TGTGCCAGCAGCTTGGTAGCTGAAGCTTTCTTT. Translation: CASSLVAEAFF.

This clonotype turned up a few times. The CDR3, as DNA: TGTGCCAGCAGAGGTGGACACCTAGAGACCCAGTACTTC. Amino acid sequence: CASRGGHLETQYF. The rearrangement uses TRBV28 and TRBJ2-5; possibly TRBD1 for D (5 bases). V gave up 6 bases and J gave up 4 bases, with 12 bases separating them. CDR1 is MDHEN and CDR2 is SYDVKM in the germline V gene. This CDR3 is 13 amino acids long.

The chain links TRBV4-3 to TRBJ2-3; TRBD2 might be the D (6 bases). The CDR3 sequence is 12 residues long. Germline V lookup: CDR1 LGHNA, CDR2 YSLEER. V dropped 6 bases and J dropped 6 bases, with 10 bases sitting between them. CDR3 protein: CASRGGADTQYF. CDR3 coding DNA: TGCGCCAGCAGGGGGGGAGCGGATACGCAGTATTTT.

V gene TRBV5-1 combines with J gene TRBJ1-5, with TRBD1 matching over 9 bases. Trimming took 4 bases from V and 2 from J; bases not matched to a gene: 4. CDR3 length equals 15 residues. The germline V gene encodes CDR1 SGHRS and CDR2 YFSETQ. CDR3 in amino acids: CASSRGQGRNQPQHF. The CDR3 region has the DNA TGCGCCAGCAGCAGGGGACAGGGTCGCAATCAGCCCCAGCATTTT. Filled out from reference TRBV5-1 and TRBJ1-5, the complete variable domain reads KAGVTQTPRYLIKTRGQQVTLSCSPISGHRSVSWYQQTPGQGLQFLFEYFSETQRNKGNFPGRFSGRQFSNSRSEMNVSTLELGDSALYLCASSRGQGRNQPQHFGDGTRLSIL.

This chain connects TRBV25-1 to TRBJ1-4, with 7 bases aligning to TRBD1. Trimming cost V 8 bases and J 5 bases; bases outside gene matches: 11. The CDR3 is made up of 15 amino acids. Germline values: CDR1 MGHDK, CDR2 SYGVNS. As DNA, the CDR3 is TGTGCCAGCTCAAGCCAATCGGGACAGAATGAAAAACTGTTTTTT. Its translation is CASSSQSGQNEKLFF.